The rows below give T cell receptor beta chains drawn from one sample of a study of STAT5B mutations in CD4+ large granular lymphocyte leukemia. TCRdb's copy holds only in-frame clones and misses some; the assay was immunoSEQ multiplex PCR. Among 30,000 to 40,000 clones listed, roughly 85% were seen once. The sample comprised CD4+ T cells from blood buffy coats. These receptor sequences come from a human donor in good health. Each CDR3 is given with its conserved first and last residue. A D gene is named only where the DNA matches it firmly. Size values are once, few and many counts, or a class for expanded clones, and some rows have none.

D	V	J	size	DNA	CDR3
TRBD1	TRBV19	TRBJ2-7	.	TGTGCCAGTAGTCCCAGGGGGATCTCCTACGAGCAGTACTTC	CASSPRGISYEQYF
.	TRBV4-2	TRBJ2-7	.	TGTGCCAGCAGCCCAAGACAGGGAGGCGAGCAGTACTTC	CASSPRQGGEQYF
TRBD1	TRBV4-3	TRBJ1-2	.	TGCGCCAGCAGCCGACAGACAGGGCAGGACAACTATGGCTACACCTTC	CASSRQTGQDNYGYTF
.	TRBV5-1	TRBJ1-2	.	TGCGCCAGCAGCCGGGACACGAACTATGGCTACACCTTC	CASSRDTNYGYTF
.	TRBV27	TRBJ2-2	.	TGTGCCAGCCAGGACGGTCCCGGGGAGCTGTTTTTT	CASQDGPGELFF
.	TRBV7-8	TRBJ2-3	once	TGTGCCAGCAGCTTTTCATCGGGGATAGCGCAGTATTTT	CASSFSSGIAQYF
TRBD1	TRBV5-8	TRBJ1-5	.	TGTGCCAGCAGCGGACGGGACAGATTAAATCAGCCCCAGCATTTT	CASSGRDRLNQPQHF
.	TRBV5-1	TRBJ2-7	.	TGCGCCAGCAGCTTGGGCGGCTACGAGCAGTACTTC	CASSLGGYEQYF
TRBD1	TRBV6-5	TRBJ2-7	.	TGTGCCAGCAGCCCCCGGGACAGGGGACCCTACGAGCAGTACTTC	CASSPRDRGPYEQYF
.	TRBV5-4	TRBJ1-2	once	TGTGCCAGCAGAACAGCGACTTATGGCTACACCTTC	CASRTATYGYTF
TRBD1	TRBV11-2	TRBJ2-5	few	TGTGCCAGCAGCTTGGAAGGGGGCGTGGGGCAAGAGACCCAGTACTTC	CASSLEGGVGQETQYF
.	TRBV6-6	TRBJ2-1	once	TGTGCCACCGATTACCGGGAAAACGATGAGCAGTTCTTC	CATDYRENDEQFF
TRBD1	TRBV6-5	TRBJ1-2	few	TGTGCCAGCAGTTACTCTAGGACAGGGGGCGGCTATGGCTACACCTTC	CASSYSRTGGGYGYTF
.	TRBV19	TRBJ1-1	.	TGTGCCAGTAGTATCTTGGAGAACACTGAAGCTTTCTTT	CASSILENTEAFF
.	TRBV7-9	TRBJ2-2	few	TGTGCCAGCAGCTTGTGGAGGGGTCGGAACACCGGGGAGCTGTTTTTT	CASSLWRGRNTGELFF